These 2 T cell receptor beta chains originate from one sample sequenced in a study of T cell changes during pregnancy in multiple sclerosis. The data were produced by immunoSEQ multiplex PCR, yet TCRdb's version contains in-frame clones alone and is incomplete. The sample yields 70,000 to 100,000 clones, roughly 93% seen once. The specimen was peripheral blood, collected in the first trimester of pregnancy. The origin of the receptors is a female donor with multiple sclerosis, enrolled in a pregnancy study.

This sequence joins TRBV5-1 and TRBJ1-4; 7 nucleotides match TRBD1. CDR1 and CDR2 (germline): SGHRS, YFSETQ. This CDR3 comprises 14 residues. V shed 2 bases and J 7 bases; nucleotides not matched to a gene: 5. DNA of the CDR3: TGCGCCAGCAGCTTTAACAGGGGCGGTGAAAAACTGTTTTTT. Its protein is CASSFNRGGEKLFF.

The V call is TRBV6-4, the J call TRBJ2-1; tentatively, D is TRBD2 (6 bases). Deletions cut 3 bases from V and 8 bases from J, with 11 bases between. Germline V gene sequence: CDR1 MRHNA, CDR2 SNTAGT. The CDR3 extends over 13 amino acids. CDR3 residues: CASSDGEVDEQFF. CDR3 DNA sequence: TGTGCCAGCAGTGATGGGGAGGTCGATGAGCAGTTCTTC.